This TCR beta chain stems from a study of blood T cell repertoires in COVID-19. Overall study context: Acute and convalescent COVID-19 specimens originated in the United States, Italy and Spain. PBMCs, B-cell-depleted T cells, or T cells were the source of the cDNA or gDNA that made up the material.

This clone was found once. Original analysis: Amplified reference gene primers provided the basis for estimating nucleated cell counts. Sequenced by immunoSEQ multiplex PCR; TCRdb stores in-frame clones only, minus some. V and J calls and clone size come straight from that table; D and trimming were deduced from the DNA. The table includes 120,000 or so clones, 70% to 90% detected once. The source material was peripheral blood. This receptor was taken from a middle-aged man with acute or convalescent COVID-19.

The CDR3 sequence: CASSQTGLSYNEQFF. CDR3 DNA: TGTGCCAGCAGCCAAACAGGGTTGTCCTACAATGAGCAGTTCTTC. V usage is TRBV3-1 (or the pseudogene TRBV3-2) and J usage is TRBJ2-1; the D gene is possibly TRBD1 (6 bases). Trimming removed 2 bases from V and 1 base from J, with 9 bases in between. The CDR3 contains 15 residues. Per the germline V gene, CDR1 is LGHDT and CDR2 is YNNKEL (reference sequence).